The 22 T cell receptor beta chains reported below all come from one sample, sequenced in a study of cytotoxic CD8 clonotypes in ibrutinib-treated CLL (dated by TCRdb to about 2021). Receptors were amplified or captured by the immunoSEQ multiplex PCR assay. The clones in this table, taken by TCRdb from immuneACCESS, are in-frame only. Not every clone is retained; where verified, under half of the shortfall comes from an unresolved V gene, and the cause of the rest is unknown. In all, the sample holds tens of thousands of clones, and about two thirds of those were seen once. The top ten hold 5.5% to 7% of the sample. Read against the paper, the sample's time point label means: progressive disease on ibrutinib. Sequenced here: PBMCs, sampled at disease progression, from a patient treated with ibrutinib. The receptors derive from a human donor with chronic lymphocytic leukemia.

The V and J genes are TRBV15 and TRBJ2-1; 7 positions agree with TRBD1. The CDR3 totals 16 residues. The V gene's germline CDR1 is LNHNV and CDR2 YYDKDF (reference sequence). With 2 bases clipped from V and 8 bases from J, the junction kept 12 bases outside the gene matches. CDR3 in DNA: TGTGCCACCAGCAGAAGACAGGGTTTCTTCAACGATGAGCAGTTCTTC. Translated, it gives CATSRRQGFFNDEQFF.

The CDR3, as DNA: TGTGCCAGCAGCCCCGTGCGTTCTGCCGAGCAGTACTTC. Amino acids: CASSPVRSAEQYF. The chain is built from TRBV11-2 and TRBJ2-7; D is unresolved. The CDR3 runs to 13 residues. With 5 bases removed from V and 6 bases from J, the gap between germline ends came to 14 bases. Looked up from germline, CDR1 is SGHAT and CDR2 is FQNNGV. Full variable domain (outside the CDR3, taken from reference TRBV11-2 and TRBJ2-7): EAGVAQSPRYKIIEKRQSVAFWCNPISGHATLYWYQQILGQGPKLLIQFQNNGVVDDSQLPKDRFSAERLKGVDSTLKIQPAKLEDSAVYLCASSPVRSAEQYFGPGTRLTVT.

The gene calls are TRBV19 and TRBJ1-5; a weak D match, TRBD1 (5 bases). CDR1 is LNHDA and CDR2 is SQIVND in the germline V gene (reference sequence). CDR3 length: 15 amino acids. Trimming pared 4 bases from V and 4 bases from J, leaving 14 bases between. CDR3 bases: TGTGCCAGTAGTAAAATCTGGGAGGGGAATCAGCCCCAGCATTTT. Its translation is CASSKIWEGNQPQHF.

The chain couples TRBV9 to TRBJ1-3, with 10 bases identical to TRBD1. This CDR3 is 15 amino acids long. Germline V gives CDR1 SGDLS, CDR2 YYNGEE. After removal of 4 bases from V and 4 bases from J, the junction contained 5 bases not matched to a gene. In DNA form, the CDR3 reads TGTGCCAGCAGCAAGACAGGGGGCGAGGGAAACACCATATATTTT. Translation gives CASSKTGGEGNTIYF.

The chain combines TRBV6-6 with TRBJ2-1, with TRBD2 as a possible D gene (5 bases). V dropped 4 bases and J dropped 1 base, with 11 bases sitting between them. The germline CDR1 and CDR2 sequences are MNHNY and SVGAGI (reference sequence). The CDR3 has 15 residues. Written as DNA, the CDR3 is TGTGCCAGCAGTTCCTTTGAGGGTTCCTACAATGAGCAGTTCTTC. Translated, it gives CASSSFEGSYNEQFF.

This clone was observed a handful of times. The V call is TRBV7-2, the J call TRBJ2-7; TRBD2 matches at 9 bases. Trimming took 0 bases from V and 6 from J; bases not matched to a gene: 6. The CDR3 is made up of 15 amino acids. Germline assignment: CDR1 SGHTA and CDR2 FQGNSA. The CDR3 sequence: CASSLAAGGPSEQYF. As DNA, the CDR3 is TGTGCCAGCAGCTTAGCGGCGGGAGGGCCTAGCGAGCAGTACTTC.

V usage is TRBV6-5 and J usage is TRBJ1-2; 7 nucleotides line up with TRBD1. Unmatched junction bases numbered 6, after V lost 7 bases and J lost 1 base. This CDR3 has 14 residues. CDR1 and CDR2 from the germline V gene are MNHEY and SVGAGI. CDR3 DNA: TGTGCCAGCATAAACAGGGGATTTAACTATGGCTACACCTTC. Translating it yields CASINRGFNYGYTF.

The rearrangement uses TRBV18 and TRBJ1-2; D is perhaps TRBD1 (6 bases). CDR1 and CDR2 (germline): KGHSH, LQKENI. CDR3 length: 15 amino acids. Trimming took 4 bases from V and 8 from J, leaving 20 bases between them. The CDR3 region has the DNA TGTGCCAGCTCACTTCGGACGGAGGGGGACCGCGGCTACACCTTC. This gives the protein CASSLRTEGDRGYTF.

The chain combines TRBV5-1 with TRBJ2-7; 7 positions agree with TRBD1. The CDR3 has 11 amino acids. V was pared by 5 bases and J by 4 bases, with 0 bases of the junction left unmatched. Germline V gene data show CDR1 as SGHRS and CDR2 as YFSETQ. The chain's CDR3 is CASRQGYEQYF. Written as DNA, the CDR3 is TGCGCCAGCAGACAGGGGTACGAGCAGTACTTC.

This chain joins TRBV9 and TRBJ2-1, with D possibly called TRBD1 or TRBD2 (5 bases each). The CDR3 is 13 residues long. V was trimmed by 5 bases and J by 8 bases, leaving 14 bases between them. Looked up from germline, CDR1 is SGDLS and CDR2 is YYNGEE. CDR3 sequence: CASSPEPGHEQFF. In nucleotides, the CDR3 is TGTGCCAGCAGTCCCGAGCCGGGACATGAGCAGTTCTTC.

The V gene is TRBV19, the J gene TRBJ2-7; maybe TRBD1 (6 bases). This CDR3 is built from 15 residues. V lost 5 bases to trimming and J lost 2 bases, with 16 bases between them. Germline V CDR1 and CDR2: LNHDA, SQIVND (reference sequence). CDR3 in DNA: TGTGCCAGTAGTCCTGGGACATCGCCGGCCTACGAGCAGTACTTC. Protein: CASSPGTSPAYEQYF. The whole variable domain, filled in from reference TRBV19 and TRBJ2-7, reads DGGITQSPKYLFRKEGQNVTLSCEQNLNHDAMYWYRQDPGQGLRLIYYSQIVNDFQKGDIAEGYSVSREKKESFPLTVTSAQKNPTAFYLCASSPGTSPAYEQYFGPGTRLTVT.

This clone was seen only once. The chain couples TRBV30 to TRBJ2-7; D is unclear. The length of the CDR3 is 12 residues. The V end lost 4 bases, the J end lost 2 bases, and 9 bases lay between the germline ends. Germline V CDR1 and CDR2: GTSNPN, SVGIG (reference sequence). The CDR3 region has the DNA TGTGCCTGGACCGAAGTCCCCTACGAGCAGTACTTC. This gives the protein CAWTEVPYEQYF. The whole variable domain, filled in from reference TRBV30 and TRBJ2-7, reads SQTIHQWPATLVQPVGSPLSLECTVEGTSNPNLYWYRQAAGRGLQLLFYSVGIGQISSEVPQNLSASRPQDRQFILSSKKLLLSDSGFYLCAWTEVPYEQYFGPGTRLTVT.

The J gene is TRBJ2-1, the V gene TRBV5-1, with TRBD2 identical over 9 bases. Germline trimming cut 0 bases from V and 1 base from J; bases unmatched to any gene: 2. Germline V gene lookup returns CDR1 SGHRS and CDR2 YFSETQ. The CDR3 is made up of 16 amino acids. CDR3 nucleotide sequence: TGCGCCAGCAGCTTGGTACTAGCGGGTTCCTACAATGAGCAGTTCTTC. Translated: CASSLVLAGSYNEQFF.

Worth noting for this clone: At one of its ends the junction is not consistent with the germline gene, which may arise from a read error. CDR3 amino acids: CASSLASGRTDTQYF. The CDR3, as DNA: TGTGCTAGCAGCTTAGCCAGCGGTCGCACAGATACGCAGTATTTT. This chain links TRBV7-7 with TRBJ2-3; TRBD2 is a possible D gene (5 bases). The CDR3 spans 15 residues. Germline loops: CDR1 SSHAT, CDR2 FNYEAQ (reference sequence). The full variable domain, rest sourced from reference TRBV7-7 and TRBJ2-3, is GAGVSQSPRYKVTKRGQDVTLRCDPISSHATLYWYQQALGQGPEFLTYFNYEAQPDKSGLPSDRFSAERPEGSISTLTIQRTEQRDSAMYRCASSLASGRTDTQYFGPGTRLTVL.

V and J are TRBV7-2 and TRBJ1-1; TRBD1 agrees at 10 bases. This CDR3 has 16 amino acids. The junction had 2 bases not matched to a gene; V was cut back by 1 base and J by 0 bases. The germline V gene encodes CDR1 SGHTA and CDR2 FQGNSA. The CDR3 DNA is TGTGCCAGCAGCTTAGGGACAGGGGGAATGAACACTGAAGCTTTCTTT. Translated: CASSLGTGGMNTEAFF.

The chain employs TRBV11-1 and TRBJ2-1, with no clear D. This CDR3 comprises 14 residues. V lost 7 bases and J 6 bases, leaving 16 bases between the germline ends. Germline assignment: CDR1 SGHAT and CDR2 FQDESV (reference sequence). CDR3 coding DNA: TGTGCCAGCAAACGAGGTAGAGGAAGCAATGAGCAGTTCTTC. Its translation: CASKRGRGSNEQFF. The whole variable domain, remainder taken from reference TRBV11-1 and TRBJ2-1, is EAEVAQSPRYKITEKSQAVAFWCDPISGHATLYWYRQILGQGPELLVQFQDESVVDDSQLPKDRFSAERLKGVDSTLKIQPAELGDSAMYLCASKRGRGSNEQFFGPGTRLTVL.

Within the sample, this clone is medium-sized. The gene calls are TRBV2 and TRBJ1-4, with D possibly being TRBD1 (6 bases). V was cut by 2 bases and J by 8 bases, with 12 bases left in between. The CDR3 consists of 14 residues. In germline, CDR1 is SNHLY, CDR2 FYNNEI. The CDR3 DNA reads as TGTGCCAGCAGTGAATCGTCCAGGGGAGAAAAACTGTTTTTT. The encoded protein is CASSESSRGEKLFF.

The V call is TRBV18, the J call TRBJ1-1, with TRBD1 matching 8 bases. The CDR3 has 17 residues. The V gene's germline CDR1 is KGHSH and CDR2 LQKENI. V gave up 3 bases and J gave up 3 bases; unmatched junction bases: 12. DNA for the CDR3: TGTGCCAGCTCACCGCCCGGACAGGGCGGTTTTTACACTGAAGCTTTCTTT. This sequence encodes CASSPPGQGGFYTEAFF.

The chain recombines TRBV2 with TRBJ1-1; 8 positions agree with TRBD1. Trimming at V came to 8 bases and at J to 4 bases, leaving 6 bases not matched to a gene. This CDR3 comprises 13 residues. The germline V gene has CDR1 SNHLY and CDR2 FYNNEI. The CDR3 DNA sequence: TGTGCCAGCCTCCAGGGGGCCGTCACTGAAGCTTTCTTT. It encodes CASLQGAVTEAFF.

The chain joins TRBV28 to TRBJ1-1; maybe TRBD1 (5 bases). This CDR3 has 14 residues. Germline-derived CDR1 and CDR2 are MDHEN and SYDVKM. V was pared by 8 bases and J by 6 bases, with 19 bases between. CDR3 region: CASLTARAGAEAFF. In nucleotides, the CDR3 is TGTGCCAGCCTAACGGCCAGGGCGGGCGCTGAAGCTTTCTTT.

This rearrangement joins TRBV9 to TRBJ2-1; possibly TRBD1 for D (6 bases). Germline-derived CDR1 and CDR2 are SGDLS and YYNGEE. This CDR3 contains 13 residues. The germline V and J ends were trimmed by 1 base and 10 bases, with 12 bases remaining between them. The CDR3: CASSVLGQGEQFF. CDR3 coding DNA: TGTGCCAGCAGCGTACTCGGTCAGGGGGAGCAGTTCTTC.

This sequence joins TRBV27 and TRBJ1-2; D possibly corresponds to TRBD1 (6 bases). The CDR3 has 13 residues. Per the germline V gene, CDR1 is MNHEY and CDR2 is SMNVEV (reference sequence). V was shortened by 3 bases and J by 4 bases, with 9 bases between the two germline ends. The CDR3 region is CASSLGASYGYTF. CDR3 DNA sequence: TGTGCCAGCAGTTTGGGGGCTAGCTATGGCTACACCTTC.